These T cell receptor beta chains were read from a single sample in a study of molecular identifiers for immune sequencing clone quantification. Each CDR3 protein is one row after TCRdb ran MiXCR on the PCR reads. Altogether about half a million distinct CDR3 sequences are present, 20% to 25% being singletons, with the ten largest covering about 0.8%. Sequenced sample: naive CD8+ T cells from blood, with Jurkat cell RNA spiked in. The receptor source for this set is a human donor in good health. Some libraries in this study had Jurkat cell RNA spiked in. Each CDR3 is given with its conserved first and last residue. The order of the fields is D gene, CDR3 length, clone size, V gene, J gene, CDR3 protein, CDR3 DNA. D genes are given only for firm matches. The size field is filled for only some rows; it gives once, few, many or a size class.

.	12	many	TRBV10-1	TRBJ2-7	CASSEGGSEQYF	TGCGCCAGCAGTGAAGGAGGGTCCGAGCAGTACTTC
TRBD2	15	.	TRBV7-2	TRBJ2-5	CASSFSGGPGETQYF	TGTGCCAGCAGCTTCAGCGGGGGACCCGGTGAGACCCAGTACTTC
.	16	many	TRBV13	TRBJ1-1	CASSLKAALRSTEAFF	TGTGCCAGCAGCTTAAAGGCAGCGCTGAGATCCACTGAAGCTTTCTTT
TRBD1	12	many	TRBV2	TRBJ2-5	CASGTGLETQYF	TGTGCCAGCGGGACAGGCTTGGAGACCCAGTACTTC
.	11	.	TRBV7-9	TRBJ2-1	CASLLYNEQFF	TGTGCCTCTCTACTCTACAATGAGCAGTTCTTC
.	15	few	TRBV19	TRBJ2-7	CASSTSGGTSYEQYF	TGTGCCAGTAGTACTTCTGGCGGGACCTCCTACGAGCAGTACTTC
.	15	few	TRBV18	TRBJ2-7	CASPGTDRAQGGQYF	TGTGCCAGCCCTGGAACCGATAGGGCCCAGGGTGGGCAGTACTTC
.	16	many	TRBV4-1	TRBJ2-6	CASSSWRRSGANVLTF	TGCGCCAGCAGCTCATGGAGGCGGTCTGGGGCCAACGTCCTGACTTTC
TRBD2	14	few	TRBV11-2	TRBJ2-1	CASSPLGTSGEQFF	TGTGCCAGCAGCCCCCTAGGGACTAGCGGGGAGCAGTTCTTC
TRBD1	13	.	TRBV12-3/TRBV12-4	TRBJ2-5	CASSSGQVETQYF	TGTGCCAGCAGCAGTGGACAGGTAGAGACCCAGTACTTC
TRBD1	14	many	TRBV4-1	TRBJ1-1	CASSQTGMNTEAFF	TGCGCCAGCAGCCAGACAGGGATGAACACTGAAGCTTTCTTT
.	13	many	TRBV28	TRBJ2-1	CASSARGLREQFF	TGTGCCAGCAGTGCCCGGGGCCTCCGAGAGCAGTTCTTC
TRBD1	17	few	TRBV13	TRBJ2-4	CASSFNRGSGAKNIQYF	TGTGCCAGCAGCTTTAACAGGGGTTCGGGCGCCAAAAACATTCAGTACTTC
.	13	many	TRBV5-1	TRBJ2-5	CASSDGSGETQYF	TGCGCCAGCAGCGACGGAAGCGGGGAGACCCAGTACTTC
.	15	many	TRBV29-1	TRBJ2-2	CSVEGVNSNTGELFF	TGCAGCGTTGAAGGGGTTAATAGCAACACCGGGGAGCTGTTTTTT
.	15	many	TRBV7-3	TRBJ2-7	CASSLINQGPGEQYF	TGTGCCAGCAGCTTAATTAATCAGGGTCCTGGGGAGCAGTACTTC
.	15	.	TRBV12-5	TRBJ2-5	CASALGSGGRETQYF	TGTGCTAGTGCTTTGGGTAGCGGAGGCAGGGAGACCCAGTACTTC
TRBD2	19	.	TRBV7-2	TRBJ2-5	CASSLGRSGGPLSGETQYF	TGTGCCAGCAGCTTAGGTCGTAGCGGGGGGCCCTTATCGGGGGAGACCCAGTACTTC
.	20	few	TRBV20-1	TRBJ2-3	CSARSITSGREGRSTDTQYF	TGCAGTGCTAGGTCTATAACTTCGGGAAGAGAGGGGAGAAGCACAGATACGCAGTATTTT
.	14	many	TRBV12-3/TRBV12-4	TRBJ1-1	CASSLAMGNTEAFF	TGTGCCAGCAGTTTAGCAATGGGGAACACTGAAGCTTTCTTT
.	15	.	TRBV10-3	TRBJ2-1	CAISDATSSYNEQFF	TGTGCCATCAGTGATGCGACGAGCTCCTACAATGAGCAGTTCTTC
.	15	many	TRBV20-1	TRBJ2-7	CSAVLWGSEFYEQYF	TGCAGTGCTGTTCTGTGGGGCAGTGAGTTCTACGAGCAGTACTTC
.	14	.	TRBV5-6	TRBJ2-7	CASSLSGSTYEQYF	TGTGCCAGCAGCTTGTCCGGGAGTACCTACGAGCAGTACTTC
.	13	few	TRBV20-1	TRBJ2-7	CSARIGGGYEQYF	TGCAGTGCCAGAATAGGGGGAGGCTACGAGCAGTACTTC
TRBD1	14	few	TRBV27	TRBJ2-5	CASSLVYRGETQYF	TGTGCCAGCAGTTTAGTCTACAGGGGAGAGACCCAGTACTTC
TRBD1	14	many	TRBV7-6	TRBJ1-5	CASSYGTGSQPQHF	TGTGCCAGCAGCTACGGGACAGGGAGTCAGCCCCAGCATTTT
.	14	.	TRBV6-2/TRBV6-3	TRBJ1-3	CASSYAGLFAPIYF	TGTGCCAGCAGTTACGCGGGACTTTTCGCCCCCATATATTTT
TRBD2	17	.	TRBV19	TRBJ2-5	CASSIGASGLASETQYF	TGTGCCAGTAGTATAGGGGCTAGCGGATTGGCCTCAGAGACCCAGTACTTC
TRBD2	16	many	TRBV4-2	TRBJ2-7	CASSQDRIAGAYEQYF	TGTGCCAGCAGCCAAGATCGAATAGCGGGGGCGTACGAGCAGTACTTC
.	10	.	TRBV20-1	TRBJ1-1	CSALRAEAFF	TGCAGTGCTTTGAGGGCTGAAGCTTTCTTT
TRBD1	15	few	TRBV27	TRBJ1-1	CASSPQTGLNTEAFF	TGTGCCAGCAGTCCCCAGACAGGGTTGAACACTGAAGCTTTCTTT
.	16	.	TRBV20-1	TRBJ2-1	CSARNRVFAAYNEQFF	TGCAGTGCTAGAAACAGGGTCTTTGCGGCCTACAATGAGCAGTTCTTC
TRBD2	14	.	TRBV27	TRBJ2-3	CASVGSGSWDTQYF	TGTGCCAGCGTCGGTAGCGGGAGTTGGGATACGCAGTATTTT
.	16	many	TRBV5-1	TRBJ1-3	CASSWDGRFSGNTIYF	TGCGCCAGCAGCTGGGATGGACGTTTCTCTGGAAACACCATATATTTT
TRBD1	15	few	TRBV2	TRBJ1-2	CASRAGTGGYYGYTF	TGTGCCAGCAGGGCCGGGACAGGGGGTTACTATGGCTACACCTTC
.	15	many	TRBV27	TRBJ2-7	CASSSRGGWSYEQYF	TGTGCCAGCAGTTCCCGAGGGGGGTGGAGCTACGAGCAGTACTTC
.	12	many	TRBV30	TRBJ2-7	CAWTPQAGEQYF	TGTGCCTGGACCCCGCAGGCGGGGGAGCAGTACTTC
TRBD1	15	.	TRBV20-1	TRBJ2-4	CSARDSTGGKNIQYF	TGCAGTGCTAGAGATTCGACAGGGGGCAAAAACATTCAGTACTTC
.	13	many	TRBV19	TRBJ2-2	CASSTQGAGELFF	TGCGCCAGCAGCACCCAGGGCGCCGGGGAGCTGTTTTTT